One and the same sample provided the 22 T cell receptor beta chains below, sequenced in a study of CD8+ T cells in alopecia areata. RNA was isolated and reverse transcribed to cDNA, the sequencing template. Generated by immunoSEQ multiplex PCR, the TCRdb table keeps only in-frame clones and is missing some. Counted here are 150,000 to 200,000 clones, approximately 59% occurring once; the ten biggest clones make up around 15%. The input for sequencing was CD4+ T cells sorted from blood, taken at week 0. These TCRs come from a human donor with alopecia areata.

The chain carries TRBV10-3 and TRBJ1-5; the match to TRBD1 covers 7 bases. This CDR3 is 14 amino acids long. The germline V gene encodes CDR1 ENHRY and CDR2 SYGVKD. The J segment lost 7 bases and the V segment lost 2 bases, leaving 5 bases of the junction unmatched. The CDR3 sequence is CAISEGAGGQPQHF. The DNA of the CDR3 is TGTGCCATCAGTGAGGGGGCAGGGGGACAGCCCCAGCATTTT.

The rearrangement links TRBV25-1 to TRBJ2-1; 8 bases map to TRBD1. The germline V gene has CDR1 MGHDK and CDR2 SYGVNS. CDR3 length: 15 amino acids. Germline trimming cut 4 bases from V and 8 bases from J; bases unmatched to any gene: 10. The CDR3 nucleotides are TGTGCCAGCAGTGGGGGGGACAGGCCTTGGCATGAGCAGTTCTTC. This gives the protein CASSGGDRPWHEQFF.

This chain uses TRBV6-6 with TRBJ1-5; D call uncertain. V was shortened by 0 bases and J by 8 bases, with 5 bases between the two germline ends. Looked up from germline, CDR1 is MNHNY and CDR2 is SVGAGI (reference sequence). There are 12 residues in the CDR3. The chain's CDR3 is CASSYSREPQHF. CDR3 bases: TGTGCCAGCAGTTACTCGAGAGAGCCCCAGCATTTT.

The chain combines TRBV6-5 with TRBJ2-7, with 9 positions matching TRBD2. CDR1 and CDR2 from the germline V gene are MNHEY and SVGAGI. Trimming took 0 bases from V and 3 from J; bases not matched to a gene: 6. The CDR3 has 16 residues. The CDR3 DNA reads as TGTGCCAGCAGTTACTCGAGTAGCGGGGGTCGCTACGAGCAGTACTTC. Protein sequence: CASSYSSSGGRYEQYF.

This chain uses TRBV29-1 with TRBJ2-5; tentative D call: TRBD2 (6 bases). The germline V gene has CDR1 SQVTM and CDR2 ANQGSEA. The CDR3 is 13 residues long. V dropped 6 bases and J dropped 2 bases, with 13 bases sitting between them. The CDR3 bases are TGCAGCGTGACTAGAGCGGATCAAGAGACCCAGTACTTC. Residues: CSVTRADQETQYF. Together with reference TRBV29-1 and TRBJ2-5, the CDR3 gives the full variable domain: SAVISQKPSRDICQRGTSLTIQCQVDSQVTMMFWYRQQPGQSLTLIATANQGSEATYESGFVIDKFPISRPNLTFSTLTVSNMSPEDSSIYLCSVTRADQETQYFGPGTRLLVL.

This chain connects TRBV6-5 to TRBJ2-1, with a possible D match to TRBD1 (6 bases). There are 16 residues in the CDR3. Germline assignment: CDR1 MNHEY and CDR2 SVGAGI. Trimming stripped 0 bases from V and 0 bases from J, with 9 bases between. The CDR3: CASSYSMGASYNEQFF. The CDR3, as DNA: TGTGCCAGCAGTTACTCGATGGGGGCCTCCTACAATGAGCAGTTCTTC.

V and J are TRBV29-1 and TRBJ2-1; D perhaps matches TRBD2 (5 bases). The CDR3 consists of 13 residues. V was shortened by 5 bases and J by 6 bases, with 14 bases between the two germline ends. Germline V CDR1 and CDR2: SQVTM, ANQGSEA. CDR3 nucleotides: TGCAGCGTTATGTTGTGGGAGCTCAATGAGCAGTTCTTC. Amino acid sequence: CSVMLWELNEQFF.

The J gene is TRBJ1-5, the V gene TRBV27; D remains unclear. V was pared by 6 bases and J by 3 bases, with 12 bases between. The CDR3 is 14 residues long. CDR1 MNHEY and CDR2 SMNVEV come from the germline V gene (reference sequence). The CDR3 loop is CASSPRANNQPQHF. As DNA, the CDR3 is TGTGCCAGCAGCCCGCGGGCCAACAATCAGCCCCAGCATTTT.

Notes on this clone: Different DNA sequences within this sample yield the same CDR3. The chain employs TRBV20-1 and TRBJ1-2; D call uncertain. V gave up 1 base and J gave up 5 bases, with 5 bases separating them. This CDR3 contains 11 residues. Germline V CDR1 and CDR2: DFQATT, SNEGSKA (reference sequence). The CDR3 coding sequence is TGCAGTGCTAGAGGTTCTTATGGCTACACCTTC. Encoded protein: CSARGSYGYTF.

The chain combines TRBV30 with TRBJ1-2; D unclear. This CDR3 spans 13 amino acids. CDR1 is GTSNPN, CDR2 SVGIG, per germline (reference sequence). V gave up 2 bases and J gave up 8 bases, with 15 bases separating them. CDR3 DNA sequence: TGTGCCTGGAGTTCTACCCGGATCGACGGCTACACCTTC. Translation: CAWSSTRIDGYTF.

In DNA, the CDR3 is TGTGCCAGCAGCGTCGGGACAGCCCAGTCGGTCTATGGCTACACCTTC. Protein: CASSVGTAQSVYGYTF. The chain is built from TRBV9 and TRBJ1-2; 7 bases are a match to TRBD1. V lost 2 bases, J lost 4 bases, and 11 bases stayed unmatched. Per germline, CDR1 SGDLS and CDR2 YYNGEE. The CDR3 length is 16 residues.

Only a few counts were recorded for this clone. The CDR3, as DNA: TGCAGCGTTGCTTGGGAGGGAAGGCTGGGGACTGAAGCTTTCTTT. This sequence encodes CSVAWEGRLGTEAFF. The rearrangement links TRBV29-1 to TRBJ1-1; D not resolved. V was pared by 4 bases and J by 5 bases, with 20 bases between. The CDR3 length is 15 residues. The germline V gene encodes CDR1 SQVTM and CDR2 ANQGSEA.

J is TRBJ1-4 and V is TRBV7-2; D unresolved. Germline CDR1 is SGHTA and CDR2 is FQGNSA. There are 13 residues in the CDR3. Deletions cut 2 bases from V and 5 bases from J, with 6 bases between. The CDR3 region has the DNA TGTGCCAGCAGCTTAAGGGTCAATGAAAAACTGTTTTTT. It encodes CASSLRVNEKLFF.

The genes are TRBV5-6 and TRBJ2-3; the D gene could be TRBD1 or TRBD2 (5 bases each). V lost 0 bases and J lost 1, with 9 bases in between. This CDR3 contains 15 residues. CDR1 is SGHDT and CDR2 is YYEEEE in the germline V gene. CDR3 protein: CASSLVGVRTDTQYF. The CDR3 nucleotides read TGTGCCAGCAGCTTGGTGGGGGTTCGCACAGATACGCAGTATTTT. Full variable domain (outside the CDR3, taken from reference TRBV5-6 and TRBJ2-3): DAGVTQSPTHLIKTRGQQVTLRCSPKSGHDTVSWYQQALGQGPQFIFQYYEEEERQRGNFPDRFSGHQFPNYSSELNVNALLLGDSALYLCASSLVGVRTDTQYFGPGTRLTVL.

The rearrangement uses TRBV29-1 and TRBJ1-1, with D perhaps matching TRBD1 (5 bases). Trimming stripped 2 bases from V and 7 bases from J, with 11 bases between. The CDR3 spans 12 residues. Germline assignment: CDR1 SQVTM and CDR2 ANQGSEA. CDR3 nucleotides: TGCAGCGTTGAACGGCAGGGCGGTGAAGCTTTCTTT. Amino acid sequence: CSVERQGGEAFF.

The chain has TRBV15 and TRBJ2-2; either TRBD1 or TRBD2 may supply D (5 bases each). The CDR3 length is 16 residues. Trimming pared 6 bases from V and 4 bases from J, leaving 18 bases between. Germline values: CDR1 LNHNV, CDR2 YYDKDF (reference sequence). CDR3 protein: CATSDPGTGTTGELFF. For the CDR3, the DNA is TGTGCCACCAGTGACCCCGGGACGGGCACCACCGGGGAGCTGTTTTTT.

The chain employs TRBV13 and TRBJ1-6; D may be TRBD1 (6 bases). Germline V lookup: CDR1 PRHDT, CDR2 FYEKMQ (reference sequence). Trimming left V 5 bases short and J 4 bases short, with 12 bases between. The CDR3 runs to 15 residues. This CDR3 is CASSGTGQYNSPLHF. The CDR3 nucleotides are TGTGCCAGCAGCGGCACAGGGCAGTATAATTCACCCCTCCACTTT.

This clone has only a few counts. The J gene is TRBJ1-4, the V gene TRBV7-9; 9 bases are shared with TRBD1. Germline values: CDR1 SEHNR, CDR2 FQNEAQ (reference sequence). The trim removed 0 bases at V and 8 bases at J, leaving 7 bases unmatched. The CDR3 has 16 residues. Written as DNA, the CDR3 is TGTGCCAGCAGCTTAGCGTCCGGGGACAGGGTCGAAAAACTGTTTTTT. This sequence encodes CASSLASGDRVEKLFF.

This clone was counted a few times. The chain links TRBV18 to TRBJ1-1; 7 nucleotides line up with TRBD1. With V trimmed by 4 bases and J by 5 bases, 7 bases remained unmatched. This CDR3 contains 14 residues. The germline V gene encodes CDR1 KGHSH and CDR2 LQKENI. The CDR3 coding sequence is TGTGCCAGCTCACGAGATCAGGGGGAAACTGAAGCTTTCTTT. Amino acid sequence: CASSRDQGETEAFF.

In regard to this clone: The junction differs from germline at one of its ends, possibly a read error. The rearrangement links TRBV29-1 to TRBJ2-1; 7 bases are a match to TRBD2. Germline V gives CDR1 SQVTM, CDR2 ANQGSEA. The CDR3 is made up of 13 amino acids. CDR3 sequence (DNA): TGCAGCGTTGAGGGAGGGTCCTCCAATGAGCAGTTCTTC. Translating gives CSVEGGSSNEQFF.

The genes are TRBV30 and TRBJ1-2; possibly TRBD1 for D (6 bases). V shed 4 bases and J shed 2 bases, with 14 bases lying between them. CDR1 is GTSNPN, CDR2 SVGIG, per germline (reference sequence). The CDR3 loop spans 14 amino acids. CDR3 sequence: CAWTGSRGNYGYTF. The DNA of the CDR3 is TGTGCCTGGACCGGGTCCAGGGGAAACTATGGCTACACCTTC.

The rearrangement links TRBV29-1 to TRBJ2-7; D tentatively reads TRBD1 or TRBD2 (5 bases each). The CDR3 has 13 amino acids. V dropped 6 bases and J dropped 5 bases, with 17 bases sitting between them. The germline CDR1 and CDR2 sequences are SQVTM and ANQGSEA. As DNA, the CDR3 is TGCAGCGTAGGGACCCGATTTACCCACGAGCAGTACTTC. Amino acid sequence: CSVGTRFTHEQYF.